This T cell receptor beta chain was identified during a study of blood T cell repertoires in COVID-19. Study-wide context: Acute-phase and convalescent COVID-19 samples originated in the United States, Italy and Spain. Sources were T cells, B-cell-depleted T cells, or PBMCs; the material itself was cDNA or gDNA.

Methods used by the authors: Reference gene primer amplification yielded estimated nucleated cell counts. The protocol was immunoSEQ multiplex PCR, while the TCRdb copy is restricted to in-frame clones and leaves out a portion. For V, J and clone size, that table is used; D and trimming come from the DNA. The table shows roughly 50,000 clones, with more than 70% occurring only once. V lost 3 bases and J 4 bases, leaving 16 bases between the germline ends. Germline CDR1 is SGDLS and CDR2 is YYNGEE. The CDR3 runs to 16 residues. The clonotype was recovered from a woman aged 55-69 years with acute or convalescent COVID-19. The rearrangement joins TRBV9 to TRBJ2-2, with D possibly being TRBD1 (8 bases). Sample: peripheral blood. CDR3 amino acids: CASSARQGRVTGELFF. In DNA form, the CDR3 reads TGTGCCAGCAGCGCAAGACAGGGGAGGGTCACCGGGGAGCTGTTTTTT.